The 17 T cell receptor beta chains listed next were all sequenced from one sample in a study of CD8 T cell repertoires and HIV-1 epitope variants (dated by TCRdb to about 2020). Antigen specificity for these receptors is unknown. Preparation of the library involved the immunoSEQ multiplex PCR assay. Drawn from immuneACCESS, this table holds only the in-frame rearrangements with V and J called that TCRdb kept. Clones are partly lost; checked studies trace under half to an unresolved V gene and leave the rest unexplained. The sample table records roughly 5,300 clones; around three fifths of these occur just once. Approximately 39% of the sample comes from the top ten. Input material: cultured CD8+ T cells derived from PBMCs. These receptors were collected from a male donor with HIV.

The chain uses TRBV18 and TRBJ2-7; 8 bases line up with TRBD2. This CDR3 has 15 amino acids. Germline CDR1 and CDR2: KGHSH and LQKENI. The junction had 9 bases not matched to a gene; V was cut back by 6 bases and J by 2 bases. For the CDR3, the DNA is TGTGCCAGCTCCAACGGCCCGGGACTAGCCTACGAGCAGTACTTC. This translates into CASSNGPGLAYEQYF.

This clone is labeled as large (0.1 to 1%). The chain joins TRBV6-1 to TRBJ1-5; D not certain. The CDR3 length is 15 residues. The V end lost 6 bases, the J end lost 5 bases, and 17 bases lay between the germline ends. Germline CDR1 and CDR2: MNHNS and SASEGT. CDR3 sequence: CASSVDTDNYQPQHF. As DNA, the CDR3 is TGTGCCAGCAGCGTAGACACCGACAACTATCAGCCCCAGCATTTT.

The CDR3 DNA sequence: TGTGCCAGCAGCGTAGCTGGAACGACTAACTATGGCTACACCTTC. Translating gives CASSVAGTTNYGYTF. The V gene is TRBV9, the J gene TRBJ1-2; D is unclear. V lost 0 bases and J 0 bases, leaving 9 bases between the germline ends. Germline V gene lookup returns CDR1 SGDLS and CDR2 YYNGEE. The CDR3 loop spans 15 amino acids.

This clone was seen just once. The chain combines TRBV2 with TRBJ1-5; D gene uncertain. V lost 5 bases, J lost 4 bases, and 12 bases lay in between. Germline V gene lookup returns CDR1 SNHLY and CDR2 FYNNEI. The CDR3 totals 14 residues. In DNA form, the CDR3 reads TGTGCCAGCAGTTCCCGACAAAATAATCAGCCCCAGCATTTT. Residues: CASSSRQNNQPQHF.

The rearrangement links TRBV27 to TRBJ2-3, with TRBD2 matching over 12 bases. V lost 7 bases to trimming and J lost 0 bases; unmatched junction nucleotides: 2. The CDR3 runs to 15 residues. CDR1 MNHEY and CDR2 SMNVEV come from the germline V gene (reference sequence). CDR3 in amino acids: CASTGLAGSTDTQYF. The CDR3 bases are TGTGCCAGCACAGGACTAGCGGGAAGCACAGATACGCAGTATTTT.

V is TRBV5-1 and J is TRBJ2-1; TRBD2 matches 8 bases. The germline gives CDR1 SGHRS, CDR2 YFSETQ. With V trimmed by 4 bases and J by 8 bases, 5 bases remained unmatched. This CDR3 spans 13 amino acids. This CDR3 reads CASSRTSYYEQFF. CDR3 sequence (DNA): TGCGCCAGCAGCCGGACTAGCTATTATGAGCAGTTCTTC. Supplemented by reference TRBV5-1 and TRBJ2-1, the full variable domain reads KAGVTQTPRYLIKTRGQQVTLSCSPISGHRSVSWYQQTPGQGLQFLFEYFSETQRNKGNFPGRFSGRQFSNSRSEMNVSTLELGDSALYLCASSRTSYYEQFFGPGTRLTVL.

CDR3 region: CASSQASSYNEQFF. In DNA form, the CDR3 reads TGCGCCAGCAGCCAAGCGAGCTCCTACAATGAGCAGTTCTTC. The chain has TRBV4-1 and TRBJ2-1, with D hard to call. This CDR3 comprises 14 residues. Trimming removed 1 base from V and 0 bases from J, with 4 bases in between. CDR1 MGHRA and CDR2 YSYEKL come from the germline V gene.

The chain couples TRBV7-9 to TRBJ2-1; 7 bases align to TRBD2. The germline CDR1 and CDR2 sequences are SEHNR and FQNEAQ (reference sequence). This CDR3 is built from 16 residues. The V and J ends lost 5 bases and 0 bases, in that order; junction bases with no gene match: 7. The CDR3 sequence is CASSPRGGSSYNEQFF. The CDR3 nucleotides are TGTGCCAGCAGCCCCCGTGGCGGGAGCTCCTACAATGAGCAGTTCTTC.

This rearrangement joins TRBV13 to TRBJ2-5, with TRBD1 identical over 11 bases. Unmatched junction bases numbered 5, after V lost 0 bases and J lost 8 bases. The CDR3 covers 15 residues. Germline V gene lookup returns CDR1 PRHDT and CDR2 FYEKMQ (reference sequence). Written as DNA, the CDR3 is TGTGCCAGCAGCTTAGGGGGACAGGGGGAAGGAACCCAGTACTTC. Protein product: CASSLGGQGEGTQYF.

The genes are TRBV28 and TRBJ2-7; 8 bases agree with TRBD2. Germline CDR1 is MDHEN and CDR2 is SYDVKM. With V trimmed by 2 bases and J by 2 bases, 5 bases remained unmatched. The CDR3 totals 15 residues. The CDR3 spells CASSLAGGPTYEQYF. The DNA of the CDR3 is TGTGCCAGCAGTTTAGCGGGGGGCCCGACCTACGAGCAGTACTTC.

This clone was seen a single time. This chain uses TRBV15 with TRBJ2-1; 12 nucleotides line up with TRBD1. The germline V gene has CDR1 LNHNV and CDR2 YYDKDF (reference sequence). CDR3 size: 18 residues. The V gene end was trimmed by 1 base and the J gene end by 3 bases; junction bases not matched to a gene: 7. In DNA form, the CDR3 reads TGTGCCACCAGCAGAGCCCAAGGGACAGGGGGCAGCTACAATGAGCAGTTCTTC. Its protein is CATSRAQGTGGSYNEQFF.

The CDR3 DNA reads TGTGCCAGCAGTTTATCCTTCAGCTATAATTCACCCCTCCACTTT. It is translated as CASSLSFSYNSPLHF. The chain combines TRBV28 with TRBJ1-6, with D unresolved. Trimming shortened V by 1 base and J by 3 bases, and 7 bases separated the two germline ends. CDR3 length: 15 amino acids. Looked up from germline, CDR1 is MDHEN and CDR2 is SYDVKM.

This CDR3 reads CASSPQGDSYEQYF. The DNA of the CDR3 is TGTGCCAGCAGCCCCCAGGGAGACTCCTACGAGCAGTACTTC. The V call is TRBV7-8, the J call TRBJ2-7; D is perhaps TRBD1 or TRBD2 (5 bases each). Trimming removed 5 bases from V and 0 bases from J, with 11 bases in between. CDR1 is SGHVS and CDR2 is FQNEAQ in the germline V gene. The CDR3 is 14 amino acids. The entire variable domain, with the rest obtained from reference TRBV7-8 and TRBJ2-7, is as follows: GAGVSQSPRYKVAKRGQDVALRCDPISGHVSLFWYQQALGQGPEFLTYFQNEAQLDKSGLPSDRFFAERPEGSVSTLKIQRTQQEDSAVYLCASSPQGDSYEQYFGPGTRLTVT.

In its sample, this clone was seen once. V usage is TRBV5-1 and J usage is TRBJ2-5; 7 bases fit TRBD1. The CDR3 spans 14 residues. Germline trimming cut 4 bases from V and 2 bases from J; bases unmatched to any gene: 5. CDR1 SGHRS and CDR2 YFSETQ come from the germline V gene. This CDR3 is CASSLGDSQETQYF. The CDR3 DNA sequence: TGCGCCAGCAGCCTGGGGGACAGTCAAGAGACCCAGTACTTC.

The chain recombines TRBV6-5 with TRBJ1-2, with D maybe TRBD1 (6 bases). The CDR3 is 13 amino acids. CDR1 and CDR2 from the germline V gene are MNHEY and SVGAGI. Between the trimmed V and J ends, which lost 4 bases and 4 bases, there was a span of 10 bases. CDR3 protein: CASSSLTGYGYTF. DNA for the CDR3: TGTGCCAGCAGTTCCCTGACAGGCTATGGCTACACCTTC.

The gene calls are TRBV11-1 and TRBJ2-3, with a tentative D call TRBD2 (5 bases). Germline lookup yields CDR1 SGHAT and CDR2 FQDESV (reference sequence). The CDR3 is 16 amino acids. V was trimmed by 1 base and J by 6 bases, leaving 17 bases between them. The CDR3 bases are TGTGCCAGCAGCTTAGTCCCTAGCCTAACTGGGGATACGCAGTATTTT. It yields the protein CASSLVPSLTGDTQYF. Combining the CDR3 with reference TRBV11-1 and TRBJ2-3 gives the whole variable domain EAEVAQSPRYKITEKSQAVAFWCDPISGHATLYWYRQILGQGPELLVQFQDESVVDDSQLPKDRFSAERLKGVDSTLKIQPAELGDSAMYLCASSLVPSLTGDTQYFGPGTRLTVL.

The V gene is TRBV6-1, the J gene TRBJ2-7; TRBD1 matches at 9 bases. Germline loops: CDR1 MNHNS, CDR2 SASEGT. The CDR3 extends over 15 amino acids. V lost 2 bases and J lost 3; bases outside the gene matches: 5. CDR3 nucleotide sequence: TGTGCCAGCAGTGAACCGGGACAGGGTGTCTACGAGCAGTACTTC. It translates to CASSEPGQGVYEQYF.